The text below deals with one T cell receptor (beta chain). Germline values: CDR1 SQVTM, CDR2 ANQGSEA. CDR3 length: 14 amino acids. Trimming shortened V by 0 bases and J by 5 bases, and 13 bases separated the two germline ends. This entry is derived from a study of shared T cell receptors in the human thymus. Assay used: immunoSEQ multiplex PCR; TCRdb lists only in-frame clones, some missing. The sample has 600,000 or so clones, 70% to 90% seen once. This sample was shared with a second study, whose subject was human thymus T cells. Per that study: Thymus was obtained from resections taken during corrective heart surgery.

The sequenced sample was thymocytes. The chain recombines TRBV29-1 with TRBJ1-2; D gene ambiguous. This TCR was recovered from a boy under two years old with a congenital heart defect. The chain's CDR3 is CSVEEATHPYGYTF. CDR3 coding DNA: TGCAGCGTTGAAGAAGCGACGCACCCGTATGGCTACACCTTC.